Listed below are T cell receptor beta chains from one sample, sequenced in a study of blood T cells in healthy people across ages. TCRdb processed the 5' RACE reads anew with MiXCR; each CDR3 protein has one entry. The sample consists of about 1 million distinct CDR3 sequences, more than 35% of them appearing once. Sequencing used blood. The receptors were sampled from an older woman in good health. Each CDR3 is given with its conserved first and last residue. D genes are given only for firm matches. Expanded clones are given a class, and other clones once, few, many or no size at all.

TRBV29-1	.	TRBJ2-2	13	.	TGCAGCGTTGCTCAGGGGGGCACCGAGGAGCTGTTTTTT	CSVAQGGTEELFF
TRBV10-3	few	TRBJ2-1	17	TRBD2	TGTGCCATCAGTGACGTTAAGGGAGGGAAGTCCTACAATGAGCAGTTCTTC	CAISDVKGGKSYNEQFF
TRBV7-9	.	TRBJ2-7	18	TRBD2	TGTGCCAGCAGCTTAAGGGCCCAAGGTAGCGGGAGGATCTACGAGCAGTACTTC	CASSLRAQGSGRIYEQYF
TRBV25-1	.	TRBJ2-5	15	.	TGTGCCAGCAGTGACCTGGGGGGACGGCAAGAGACCCAGTACTTC	CASSDLGGRQETQYF
TRBV6-4	.	TRBJ2-5	14	.	TGTGCCAGCAGTCCCCAACCGGGACGAGAGACCCAGTACTTC	CASSPQPGRETQYF
TRBV3-1	.	TRBJ1-2	15	TRBD1	TGTGCCAGCAGCCCTGCGACAGGGGAGAACTATGGCTACACCTTC	CASSPATGENYGYTF
TRBV15	few	TRBJ2-7	15	.	TGTGCCACCAGCAGAGATACGACGGGACCCTACGAGCAGTACTTC	CATSRDTTGPYEQYF
TRBV6-1	.	TRBJ2-4	14	.	TGTGCCAGCCAAATTGTTGGGGCCAAAAACATTCAGTACTTC	CASQIVGAKNIQYF
TRBV7-8	few	TRBJ1-2	14	.	TGTGCCAGCAGCTTAGCGGAGGGCTTGGGGGACTACACCTTC	CASSLAEGLGDYTF
TRBV28	few	TRBJ1-4	15	.	TGTGCCAGCAGTTCACCACGAGGGCTTAATGAAAAACTGTTTTTT	CASSSPRGLNEKLFF
TRBV11-3	.	TRBJ2-1	12	.	TGTGCCAGCAGCTTCGAACTTGGGGAGCAGTTCTTC	CASSFELGEQFF
TRBV10-3	.	TRBJ2-1	17	TRBD2	TGTGCCATCAGTGATAACAGCGGGAGGGCCTCTTACAATGAGCAGTTCTTC	CAISDNSGRASYNEQFF
TRBV9	.	TRBJ2-4	12	.	TGTGCCAGCGGGTATACGTTTGGGACGTTGTACTTC	CASGYTFGTLYF
TRBV28	.	TRBJ2-6	17	.	TGTGCCAGCAGTTTAGCCTCCCGTATCTCTGGGGCCAACGTCCTGACTTTC	CASSLASRISGANVLTF
TRBV28	.	TRBJ2-7	10	.	TGTGCCAGCAGGGAGGGCGAGCAGTACTTC	CASREGEQYF
TRBV7-9	few	TRBJ2-1	15	TRBD2	TGTGCCAGCAGCCTTTTAGGGACTAGCGGGAGCGAGCAGTTCTTC	CASSLLGTSGSEQFF
TRBV10-3	once	TRBJ2-4	15	.	TGTGCCATCAGTGAAGGGGTTTTGACCAAAAACATTCAGTACTTC	CAISEGVLTKNIQYF
TRBV28	.	TRBJ2-3	12	.	TGTGCCAGCATGCCGAGCACAGATACGCAGTATTTT	CASMPSTDTQYF
TRBV3-1	.	TRBJ2-3	13	TRBD2	TGTGCCAGCAGCCAAGATACGGCGGGAGGGCAGTATTTT	CASSQDTAGGQYF
TRBV6-5	.	TRBJ2-7	14	TRBD1	TGTGCCAGCAACGGACAGGGTAATGTGAACGAGCAGTACTTC	CASNGQGNVNEQYF
TRBV21-1	.	TRBJ2-4	17	.	TGTGCCAGCAGCAAATGGTCTAGCGGGATTCCAGGGAACATTCAGTACTTC	CASSKWSSGIPGNIQYF
TRBV7-9	many	TRBJ2-5	18	.	TGTGCCAGCAGCTTATTTGGCAGGGGGATATGGGAGGAAGAGACCCAGTACTTC	CASSLFGRGIWEEETQYF
TRBV20-1	.	TRBJ2-5	15	.	TGCAGTGCCCGCCTGTTGACTCACAGGGCGGAGACCCAGTACTTC	CSARLLTHRAETQYF
TRBV21-1	.	TRBJ2-7	17	.	TGTGCCAGCAGCAAAGCTTGTAGGCAAGCCTCATCATCCGAGCAGTACTTC	CASSKACRQASSSEQYF
TRBV6-5	few	TRBJ1-2	13	TRBD1	TGTGCCAGCAGTGCCCGACAGGGGTATGGCTACACCTTC	CASSARQGYGYTF
TRBV20-1	few	TRBJ2-5	13	.	TGCAGTGCTAGACCGACTAGAGGGGAGACCCAGTACTTC	CSARPTRGETQYF
TRBV7-9	.	TRBJ2-2	12	.	TGTGCCACCGCGAAAGGTTCCGGGGAGCTGTTTTTT	CATAKGSGELFF
TRBV7-7	.	TRBJ2-3	15	TRBD2	TGTGCCAGCAGTCAAAGCGGGATGAGCACAGATACGCAGTATTTT	CASSQSGMSTDTQYF
TRBV20-1	few	TRBJ2-5	14	.	TGCAGTGCTGGGAGACAGAGTATACAAGAGACCCAGTACTTC	CSAGRQSIQETQYF
TRBV5-1	.	TRBJ2-5	16	.	TGCGCCAGCAGCTGGGGAGGAGGGAAGTACCAAGAGACCCAGTACTTC	CASSWGGGKYQETQYF
TRBV11-1	many	TRBJ2-4	15	TRBD1	TGTGCCAGCAGCTTCCGGACAGGGCGTCAAAACATTCAGTACTTC	CASSFRTGRQNIQYF
TRBV7-9	.	TRBJ2-1	15	TRBD1	TGTGCCAGCAGCTTAGGTGGGACAGGGGTACATGAGCAGTTCTTC	CASSLGGTGVHEQFF
TRBV10-2	.	TRBJ2-7	13	.	TGCGCCAGCATCAGGCCTTCCTCCTACGAGCAGTACTTC	CASIRPSSYEQYF
TRBV3-1	.	TRBJ2-1	16	.	TGTGCCAGCAGCGGAAGGCCCAGCGGACTATACAATGAGCAGTTCTTC	CASSGRPSGLYNEQFF
TRBV4-2	.	TRBJ1-4	13	.	TGTGCCAGCAGCCAAGAGAGGTTGGAAAAACTGTTTTTT	CASSQERLEKLFF
TRBV7-9	.	TRBJ2-1	14	TRBD2	TGTGCCAGCAGCTTGGGACTAGTTCGCAATGAGCAGTTCTTC	CASSLGLVRNEQFF
TRBV20-1	.	TRBJ2-7	17	TRBD2	TGCAGTGCTAGAGATCCCCACCGAGCGGGATCCTCCTACGAGCAGTACTTC	CSARDPHRAGSSYEQYF
TRBV30	.	TRBJ2-4	13	TRBD1	TGTGCCTGGAGTGTAGGACAGGGAAACATTCAGTACTTC	CAWSVGQGNIQYF
TRBV9	.	TRBJ2-7	13	.	TGTGCCAGCAGCGTAGGCGGAGACAATGAGCAGTACTTC	CASSVGGDNEQYF
TRBV5-1	.	TRBJ2-5	15	TRBD2	TGCGCCAGCAGCCCGGGACTAGCGATCGAAGAGACCCAGTACTTC	CASSPGLAIEETQYF
TRBV13	.	TRBJ2-3	13	.	TGTGCCAGCAGCTTAGGAGCCGGAGATACGCAGTATTTT	CASSLGAGDTQYF
TRBV28	.	TRBJ2-7	16	.	TGTGCCAGCAGTTTAGGGACGGGGGACAGACACTACGAGCAGTACTTC	CASSLGTGDRHYEQYF
TRBV6-5	.	TRBJ2-7	17	TRBD2	TGTGCCAGCAGTTACTCTACAGGACTAGCGGTCCCCTACGAGCAGTACTTC	CASSYSTGLAVPYEQYF
TRBV10-3	.	TRBJ1-2	15	TRBD1	TGTGCCATCAGTGAAGAAGGGAGGACAGGGGCTGGCTACACCTTC	CAISEEGRTGAGYTF
TRBV9	.	TRBJ2-5	16	.	TGTGCCAGCAGCGTGCACCCCGGGGGCCAGCAAGAGACCCAGTACTTC	CASSVHPGGQQETQYF
TRBV29-1	few	TRBJ2-7	15	.	TGCAGCGTTGAAGGCGCCCGCGGGGCGGACTACGAGCAGTACTTC	CSVEGARGADYEQYF
TRBV10-3	.	TRBJ2-6	13	.	TGTGCCATCAGTGAGGGGGTTTCCAACGTCCTGACTTTC	CAISEGVSNVLTF
TRBV6-5	once	TRBJ2-5	15	.	TGTGCCAGCAGTTACTCGGGACGGTCCTTCGAGACCCAGTACTTC	CASSYSGRSFETQYF
TRBV29-1	.	TRBJ2-5	14	.	TGCAGCGTACGTCAGGGGCAGCCTCAAGAGACCCAGTACTTC	CSVRQGQPQETQYF
TRBV3-1	.	TRBJ2-5	15	.	TGTGCCAGCAGCCAACTCCAGGGGCCCCAGGAGACCCAGTACTTC	CASSQLQGPQETQYF
TRBV29-1	many	TRBJ2-3	16	.	TGCAGCGTTCGAGGACCCCCGGTCGGTAGCACAGATACGCAGTATTTT	CSVRGPPVGSTDTQYF
TRBV5-1	.	TRBJ2-7	15	TRBD2	TGCGCCAGCAGCTGGGCGGAGCGGGAGTACTACGAGCAGTACTTC	CASSWAEREYYEQYF
TRBV5-1	.	TRBJ1-1	15	.	TGCGCCAGCAGCTGTACAACAGGGTTGGACACTGAAGCTTTCTTT	CASSCTTGLDTEAFF
TRBV4-1	few	TRBJ1-2	14	.	TGCGCCAGCAGTCATACAGGTTTGTTCAATGGCTACACCTTC	CASSHTGLFNGYTF
TRBV27	few	TRBJ2-1	16	TRBD2	TGTGCCAGCGCTCGGGAGGGCGAGCGGGAGGCCGATGAGCAGTTCTTC	CASAREGEREADEQFF